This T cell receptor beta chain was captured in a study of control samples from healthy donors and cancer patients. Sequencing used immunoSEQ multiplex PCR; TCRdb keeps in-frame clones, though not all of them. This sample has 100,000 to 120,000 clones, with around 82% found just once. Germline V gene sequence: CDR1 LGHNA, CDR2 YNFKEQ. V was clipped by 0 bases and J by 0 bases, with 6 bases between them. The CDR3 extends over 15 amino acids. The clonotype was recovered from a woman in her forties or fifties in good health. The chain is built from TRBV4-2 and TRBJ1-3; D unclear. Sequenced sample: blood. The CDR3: CASSQEPNSGNTIYF. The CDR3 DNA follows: TGTGCCAGCAGCCAAGAACCTAACTCTGGAAACACCATATATTTT.